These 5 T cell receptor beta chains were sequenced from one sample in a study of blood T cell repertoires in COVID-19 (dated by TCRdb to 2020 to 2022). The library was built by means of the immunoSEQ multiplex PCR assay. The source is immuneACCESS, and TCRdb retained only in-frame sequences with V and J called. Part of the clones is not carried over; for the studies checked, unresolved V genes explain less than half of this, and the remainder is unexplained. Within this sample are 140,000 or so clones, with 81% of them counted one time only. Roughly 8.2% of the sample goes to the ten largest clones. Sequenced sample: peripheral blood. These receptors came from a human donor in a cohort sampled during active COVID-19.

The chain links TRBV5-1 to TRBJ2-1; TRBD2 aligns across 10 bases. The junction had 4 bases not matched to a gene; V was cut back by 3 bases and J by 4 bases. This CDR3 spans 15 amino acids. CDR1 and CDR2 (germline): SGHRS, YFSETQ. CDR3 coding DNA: TGCGCCAGCAGCTGGGGACTAGCGCCATACAATGAGCAGTTCTTC. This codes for CASSWGLAPYNEQFF.

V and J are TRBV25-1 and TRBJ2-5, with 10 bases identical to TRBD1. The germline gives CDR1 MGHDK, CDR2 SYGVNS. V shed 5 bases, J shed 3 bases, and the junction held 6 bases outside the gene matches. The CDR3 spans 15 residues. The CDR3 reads CASSYGTGVEETQYF. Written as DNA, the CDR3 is TGTGCCAGCAGTTACGGGACAGGGGTTGAAGAGACCCAGTACTTC.

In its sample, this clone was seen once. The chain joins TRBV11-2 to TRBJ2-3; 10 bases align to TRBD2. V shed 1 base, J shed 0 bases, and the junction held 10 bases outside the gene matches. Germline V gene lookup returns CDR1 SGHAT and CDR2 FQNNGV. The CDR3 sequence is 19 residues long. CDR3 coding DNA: TGTGCCAGCAGCTTAGTTTGGGGTCGGACTAGCGGTAGCACAGATACGCAGTATTTT. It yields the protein CASSLVWGRTSGSTDTQYF.

CDR3 in amino acids: CSVDLAGFNEQFF. DNA of the CDR3: TGCAGCGTTGATTTAGCGGGGTTCAATGAGCAGTTCTTC. The chain is built from TRBV29-1 and TRBJ2-1; 8 bases line up with TRBD2. This CDR3 has 13 amino acids. Germline loops: CDR1 SQVTM, CDR2 ANQGSEA. J lost 6 bases, V lost 3 bases, and 4 bases had no gene match.

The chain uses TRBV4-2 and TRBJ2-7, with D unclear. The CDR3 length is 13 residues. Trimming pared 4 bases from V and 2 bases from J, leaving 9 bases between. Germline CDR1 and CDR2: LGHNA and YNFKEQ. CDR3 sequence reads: CASSPSPPYEQYF. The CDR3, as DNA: TGTGCCAGCAGCCCGAGTCCGCCCTACGAGCAGTACTTC.